The clone carrying this T cell receptor beta chain was picked up one time. Data came from immunoSEQ multiplex PCR; TCRdb stores just in-frame clones and leaves some out. Of about 77,000 clones listed, roughly 91% were seen once; the top ten hold about 1.8%. The sample is drawn from a study of OX40 agonist ivuxolimab in advanced cancers. Trimming took 2 bases from V and 1 from J, leaving 15 bases between them. Germline CDR1 reads SGHDT; CDR2 reads YYEEEE. This CDR3 region has 17 residues. This clonotype was sampled from an adult with an advanced solid tumor such as melanoma, head and neck, liver or kidney cancer. This chain connects TRBV5-6 to TRBJ2-2, with a weak D call TRBD1 (6 bases). The sample in question was CD4+ or CD8+ T cells sorted from blood, obtained in a trial of the OX40 agonist ivuxolimab. The CDR3 DNA follows: TGTGCCAGCAGCTTCCCTGCCGGGACAATGAACACCGGGGAGCTGTTTTTT. Protein sequence: CASSFPAGTMNTGELFF.